The rows below give T cell receptor beta chains drawn from one sample of a study of blood T cell repertoires in COVID-19. This table comes from immunoSEQ multiplex PCR, and its TCRdb copy is limited to in-frame clones, with some not included. The table shows around 250,000 clones, with about nine tenths occurring only once. Sequencing was carried out using peripheral blood. Receptors originate from a man aged 55 to 70 with acute or convalescent COVID-19. The CDR3 runs from the conserved cysteine through the conserved F or W. The order of the fields is clone size, V gene, D gene, J gene, CDR3 protein, CDR3 DNA. A D gene is named only where the DNA matches it firmly. Clone sizes are given selectively: once, few, many, or a class where the clone is expanded.

clone_size: NA; v_call: TRBV7-2; d_call: NA; j_call: TRBJ2-5; cdr3_aa: CASSLGPRGGSQETQYF; cdr3_nt: TGTGCCAGCAGCTTAGGCCCTAGGGGGGGGTCCCAAGAGACCCAGTACTTC
clone_size: NA; v_call: TRBV28; d_call: NA; j_call: TRBJ1-5; cdr3_aa: CASSRGGRSNQPQHF; cdr3_nt: TGTGCCAGCAGTCGTGGGGGGAGAAGCAATCAGCCCCAGCATTTT
clone_size: once; v_call: TRBV12-3/TRBV12-4; d_call: TRBD1; j_call: TRBJ2-1; cdr3_aa: CASSLVRDRKFF; cdr3_nt: TGTGCCAGCAGTTTAGTCCGGGACAGAAAGTTCTTC
clone_size: NA; v_call: TRBV6-2/TRBV6-3; d_call: NA; j_call: TRBJ1-2; cdr3_aa: CASSYARNYGYTF; cdr3_nt: TGTGCCAGCAGTTACGCGAGGAACTATGGCTACACCTTC
clone_size: NA; v_call: TRBV7-9; d_call: TRBD2; j_call: TRBJ2-3; cdr3_aa: CASSSLSGGPAGSTQYF; cdr3_nt: TGTGCCAGCAGCTCTCTCTCGGGAGGCCCCGCGGGGTCTACGCAGTATTTT
clone_size: NA; v_call: TRBV11-3; d_call: NA; j_call: TRBJ1-1; cdr3_aa: CASSLEPRTFEAFF; cdr3_nt: TGTGCCAGCAGCTTAGAACCGCGTACCTTTGAAGCTTTCTTT
clone_size: NA; v_call: TRBV28; d_call: TRBD1; j_call: TRBJ1-2; cdr3_aa: CASGTGTVSYGYTF; cdr3_nt: TGTGCCAGCGGGACCGGGACAGTGAGCTATGGCTACACCTTC
clone_size: NA; v_call: TRBV4-1; d_call: NA; j_call: TRBJ2-2; cdr3_aa: CASSQDAGVGNGELFF; cdr3_nt: TGCGCCAGCAGCCAAGATGCAGGGGTCGGGAACGGGGAGCTGTTTTTT
clone_size: NA; v_call: TRBV28; d_call: TRBD2; j_call: TRBJ2-7; cdr3_aa: CASSLRGRVYEQYF; cdr3_nt: TGTGCCAGCAGTTTAAGAGGGAGGGTCTACGAGCAGTACTTC
clone_size: NA; v_call: TRBV5-1; d_call: TRBD2; j_call: TRBJ2-2; cdr3_aa: CASRGPGGPETGELFF; cdr3_nt: TGCGCCAGCAGGGGCCCGGGAGGGCCAGAGACCGGGGAGCTGTTTTTT
clone_size: NA; v_call: TRBV9; d_call: TRBD2; j_call: TRBJ2-5; cdr3_aa: CASSVVGTSEQETQYF; cdr3_nt: TGTGCCAGCAGCGTAGTGGGGACTAGCGAGCAAGAGACCCAGTACTTC
clone_size: NA; v_call: TRBV7-9; d_call: TRBD1; j_call: TRBJ2-3; cdr3_aa: CASSLGRDRALSTDTQYF; cdr3_nt: TGTGCCAGCAGCTTAGGTCGGGACAGGGCCCTCAGCACAGATACGCAGTATTTT
clone_size: NA; v_call: TRBV30; d_call: TRBD2; j_call: TRBJ2-3; cdr3_aa: CAWSVQAGAADTQYF; cdr3_nt: TGTGCCTGGAGTGTACAAGCGGGAGCTGCAGATACGCAGTATTTT
clone_size: NA; v_call: TRBV15; d_call: TRBD2; j_call: TRBJ2-1; cdr3_aa: CATSRALGTSGSSEQFF; cdr3_nt: TGTGCCACCAGCAGAGCCCTCGGGACTAGCGGGAGTAGTGAGCAGTTCTTC
clone_size: NA; v_call: TRBV7-8; d_call: TRBD1; j_call: TRBJ2-3; cdr3_aa: CASSQGDLLQYF; cdr3_nt: TGTGCCAGCAGCCAGGGGGACCTATTGCAGTATTTT
clone_size: NA; v_call: TRBV6-5; d_call: TRBD1; j_call: TRBJ2-4; cdr3_aa: CASRPDRGSKNIQYF; cdr3_nt: TGTGCCAGCAGACCGGACAGGGGGTCCAAAAACATTCAGTACTTC
clone_size: NA; v_call: TRBV7-2; d_call: NA; j_call: TRBJ2-7; cdr3_aa: CASSLSESSYEQYF; cdr3_nt: TGTGCCAGCAGCTTGAGCGAAAGCTCCTACGAGCAGTACTTC
clone_size: NA; v_call: TRBV6-5; d_call: TRBD1; j_call: TRBJ1-1; cdr3_aa: CAAKSGQGWAEAFF; cdr3_nt: TGTGCCGCCAAGTCGGGACAGGGCTGGGCTGAAGCTTTCTTT
clone_size: NA; v_call: TRBV2; d_call: TRBD1; j_call: TRBJ1-1; cdr3_aa: CASGRGQGPHTEAFF; cdr3_nt: TGTGCCAGCGGCAGGGGACAGGGCCCTCACACTGAAGCTTTCTTT
clone_size: NA; v_call: TRBV19; d_call: NA; j_call: TRBJ1-2; cdr3_aa: CASGQTNYGYTF; cdr3_nt: TGTGCCAGTGGGCAGACAAACTATGGCTACACCTTC
clone_size: NA; v_call: TRBV19; d_call: NA; j_call: TRBJ1-5; cdr3_aa: CASSGDKLYSNQPQHF; cdr3_nt: TGTGCCAGTAGTGGGGACAAACTATATAGCAATCAGCCCCAGCATTTT
clone_size: NA; v_call: TRBV3-1/TRBV3-2; d_call: NA; j_call: TRBJ2-2; cdr3_aa: CASSQIVGLAGTGELFF; cdr3_nt: TGTGCCAGCAGCCAAATCGTTGGCCTAGCTGGGACCGGGGAGCTGTTTTTT
clone_size: few; v_call: TRBV11-3; d_call: NA; j_call: TRBJ2-1; cdr3_aa: CASTPGDNEQFF; cdr3_nt: TGTGCCAGCACCCCGGGGGACAATGAGCAGTTCTTC
clone_size: NA; v_call: TRBV7-9; d_call: NA; j_call: TRBJ2-4; cdr3_aa: CASSLGLMARAKNIQYF; cdr3_nt: TGTGCCAGCAGCTTAGGGCTAATGGCTAGAGCCAAAAACATTCAGTACTTC
clone_size: NA; v_call: TRBV19; d_call: TRBD2; j_call: TRBJ2-7; cdr3_aa: CASSRTSAGEQYF; cdr3_nt: TGTGCCAGTAGCCGGACTAGCGCGGGCGAGCAGTACTTC
clone_size: NA; v_call: TRBV19; d_call: NA; j_call: TRBJ1-6; cdr3_aa: CASKQGLASPLHF; cdr3_nt: TGTGCCAGTAAGCAGGGACTAGCGTCACCCCTCCACTTT
clone_size: few; v_call: TRBV5-4; d_call: NA; j_call: TRBJ2-7; cdr3_aa: CASSRADTTSYEQYF; cdr3_nt: TGTGCCAGCAGTCGGGCGGACACGACCTCCTACGAGCAGTACTTC
clone_size: NA; v_call: TRBV12-3/TRBV12-4; d_call: NA; j_call: TRBJ2-5; cdr3_aa: CASRRVSETQYF; cdr3_nt: TGTGCCAGCCGGAGGGTCTCAGAGACCCAGTACTTC
clone_size: many; v_call: TRBV10-2; d_call: TRBD1; j_call: TRBJ1-1; cdr3_aa: CASHRGPDTEAFF; cdr3_nt: TGCGCCAGCCACAGGGGGCCCGACACTGAAGCTTTCTTT
clone_size: few; v_call: TRBV11-3; d_call: NA; j_call: TRBJ1-1; cdr3_aa: CASSLGRGTEAFF; cdr3_nt: TGTGCCAGCAGCTTAGGCCGGGGGACTGAAGCTTTCTTT
clone_size: NA; v_call: TRBV12-5; d_call: TRBD1; j_call: TRBJ1-4; cdr3_aa: CASGLSGQGNEKLFF; cdr3_nt: TGTGCTAGTGGTTTGTCCGGACAGGGGAATGAAAAACTGTTTTTT
clone_size: NA; v_call: TRBV7-2; d_call: NA; j_call: TRBJ1-1; cdr3_aa: CASRRDVNTEAFF; cdr3_nt: TGTGCCAGCAGGCGGGACGTGAACACTGAAGCTTTCTTT
clone_size: NA; v_call: TRBV6-5; d_call: NA; j_call: TRBJ1-5; cdr3_aa: CATGETGNQPQHF; cdr3_nt: TGTGCCACCGGGGAAACAGGGAATCAGCCCCAGCATTTT
clone_size: NA; v_call: TRBV5-4; d_call: TRBD2; j_call: TRBJ2-5; cdr3_aa: CASSLAGGSVQKTQYF; cdr3_nt: TGTGCCAGCAGCTTGGCTGGCGGGAGTGTTCAGAAGACCCAGTACTTC
clone_size: NA; v_call: TRBV7-2; d_call: TRBD1; j_call: TRBJ2-7; cdr3_aa: CASSRDRTTYEQYF; cdr3_nt: TGTGCCAGCAGCCGGGACAGGACTACCTACGAGCAGTACTTC
clone_size: few; v_call: TRBV6-2/TRBV6-3; d_call: TRBD2; j_call: TRBJ2-3; cdr3_aa: CASSYSTSGRTQYF; cdr3_nt: TGTGCCAGCAGTTATTCGACTAGCGGGAGGACGCAGTATTTT
clone_size: NA; v_call: TRBV6-5; d_call: NA; j_call: TRBJ2-4; cdr3_aa: CASSSTGEVNIQYF; cdr3_nt: TGTGCCAGCAGTTCAACAGGGGAGGTAAACATTCAGTACTTC
clone_size: NA; v_call: TRBV7-9; d_call: TRBD2; j_call: TRBJ2-2; cdr3_aa: CASSSQAGGGTGELFF; cdr3_nt: TGTGCCAGCAGCTCCCAAGCGGGAGGGGGTACCGGGGAGCTGTTTTTT
clone_size: NA; v_call: TRBV7-8; d_call: TRBD1; j_call: TRBJ1-2; cdr3_aa: CASSRIGTGQGYTF; cdr3_nt: TGTGCCAGCAGCCGGATAGGGACAGGGCAGGGCTACACCTTC
clone_size: once; v_call: TRBV6-1; d_call: NA; j_call: TRBJ1-2; cdr3_aa: CASSDGYEGNYGYTF; cdr3_nt: TGTGCCAGCAGTGATGGGTATGAGGGTAACTATGGCTACACCTTC
clone_size: NA; v_call: TRBV18; d_call: TRBD2; j_call: TRBJ2-5; cdr3_aa: CASSPFRGEETQYF; cdr3_nt: TGTGCCAGCTCACCATTTCGGGGGGAAGAGACCCAGTACTTC
clone_size: NA; v_call: TRBV11-2; d_call: TRBD1; j_call: TRBJ1-4; cdr3_aa: CASSLATGGEKLFF; cdr3_nt: TGTGCCAGCAGCTTAGCGACAGGGGGAGAAAAACTGTTTTTT
clone_size: once; v_call: TRBV9; d_call: TRBD2; j_call: TRBJ2-1; cdr3_aa: CASSVEAGGFYNEQFF; cdr3_nt: TGTGCCAGCAGCGTAGAGGCGGGAGGATTTTACAATGAGCAGTTCTTC
clone_size: NA; v_call: TRBV30; d_call: NA; j_call: TRBJ2-5; cdr3_aa: CAWREGADEETQYF; cdr3_nt: TGTGCCTGGCGTGAAGGGGCGGACGAAGAGACCCAGTACTTC
clone_size: NA; v_call: TRBV9; d_call: TRBD1; j_call: TRBJ1-1; cdr3_aa: CASSVGTGSNTEAFF; cdr3_nt: TGTGCCAGCAGCGTTGGGACAGGGTCGAACACTGAAGCTTTCTTT
clone_size: few; v_call: TRBV7-6; d_call: NA; j_call: TRBJ2-7; cdr3_aa: CASSLGGSPSDEQYF; cdr3_nt: TGTGCCAGCAGCTTAGGAGGCAGCCCCAGTGACGAGCAGTACTTC
clone_size: NA; v_call: TRBV29-1; d_call: TRBD2; j_call: TRBJ2-4; cdr3_aa: CSVTAGGIGIQYF; cdr3_nt: TGCAGCGTTACAGCGGGAGGTATCGGCATTCAGTACTTC
clone_size: NA; v_call: TRBV12-3/TRBV12-4; d_call: NA; j_call: TRBJ2-7; cdr3_aa: CASSYRPYEQYF; cdr3_nt: TGTGCCAGCAGTTACAGGCCTTACGAGCAGTACTTC
clone_size: NA; v_call: TRBV28; d_call: TRBD1; j_call: TRBJ1-1; cdr3_aa: CASSITGEDTEAFF; cdr3_nt: TGTGCCAGCAGTATCACAGGGGAGGACACTGAAGCTTTCTTT
clone_size: NA; v_call: TRBV6-5; d_call: NA; j_call: TRBJ1-6; cdr3_aa: CASSYRTGWSNSPLHF; cdr3_nt: TGTGCCAGCAGTTATAGAACAGGGTGGTCGAATTCACCCCTCCACTTT
clone_size: NA; v_call: TRBV20-1; d_call: NA; j_call: TRBJ1-4; cdr3_aa: CSASGVLGSEKLFF; cdr3_nt: TGCAGTGCTAGTGGGGTCCTCGGGTCCGAAAAACTGTTTTTT
clone_size: NA; v_call: TRBV5-5; d_call: NA; j_call: TRBJ2-5; cdr3_aa: CASSLREETQYF; cdr3_nt: TGTGCCAGCAGCCTCAGGGAAGAGACCCAGTACTTC
clone_size: once; v_call: TRBV7-9; d_call: NA; j_call: TRBJ1-1; cdr3_aa: CASSWGTPNLEAFF; cdr3_nt: TGTGCCAGCAGCTGGGGGACACCCAACCTTGAAGCTTTCTTT